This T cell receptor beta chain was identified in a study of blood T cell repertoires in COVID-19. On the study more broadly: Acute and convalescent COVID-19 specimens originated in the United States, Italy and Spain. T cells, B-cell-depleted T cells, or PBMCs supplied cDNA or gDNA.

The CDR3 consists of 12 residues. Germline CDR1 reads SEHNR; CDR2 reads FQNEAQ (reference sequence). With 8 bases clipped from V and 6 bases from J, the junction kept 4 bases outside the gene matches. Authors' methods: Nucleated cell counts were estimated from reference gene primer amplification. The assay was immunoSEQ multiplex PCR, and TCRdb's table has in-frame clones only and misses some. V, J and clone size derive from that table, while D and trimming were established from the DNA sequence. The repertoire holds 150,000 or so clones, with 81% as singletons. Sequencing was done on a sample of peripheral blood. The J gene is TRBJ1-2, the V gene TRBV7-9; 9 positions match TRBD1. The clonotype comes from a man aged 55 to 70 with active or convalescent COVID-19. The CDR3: CASGGQGNGYTF. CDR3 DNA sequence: TGTGCCAGCGGCGGACAGGGGAATGGCTACACCTTC.